A single T cell receptor beta chain is shown here with its context. Antigen unknown. The CDR3 is 15 amino acids. Looked up from germline, CDR1 is LNHNV and CDR2 is YYDKDF (reference sequence). TCRdb reprocessed the 5' RACE reads, keeping one entry per CDR3 protein, no DNA. This table lists about 450,000 distinct CDR3 sequences. The source of the sample is a study of monozygotic twins with inflammatory bowel disease. Overall study findings and caveats: On the inverse Simpson index, IBD patients scored lower for TCRbeta diversity than healthy co-twins.

The receptor was isolated from a human donor with ulcerative colitis or Crohn's disease, or a healthy co-twin of an affected twin (not recorded which). Source material: blood. The chain carries TRBV15 and TRBJ2-2; TCRdb returns TRBD1, unconfirmable since there is no DNA. The CDR3 spells CATSLPGANTGELFF.